The clone carrying this T cell receptor beta chain was seen many times. Its antigen is unidentified. TCR alpha and beta CDR3 regions were amplified from RNA using iRepertoire nested multiplex PCR. TCRdb reanalysed the multiplex PCR reads using MiXCR and keeps one entry per CDR3 protein. The sample has some 85,000 distinct CDR3 sequences; about 23% are singletons. The V and J ends lost 2 bases and 5 bases, in that order; junction bases with no gene match: 8. Germline CDR1 DFQATT, CDR2 SNEGSKA (reference sequence). This CDR3 contains 14 residues. This specimen belongs to a study of glioma-infiltrating T cells. General study findings and limits: Only very few CDR3 sequences appeared in both tissue and blood.

The TCR originated in a human donor with low-grade glioma or glioblastoma, undergoing nonglioma brain surgery, or in good health (not recorded which). Input material: glioma tissue, nonneoplastic brain tissue, or PBMCs (not recorded which). V and J are TRBV20-1 and TRBJ2-7; 8 bases are a match to TRBD2. CDR3 in DNA: TGCAGTGCTAGAACTCGCGGGAGGTCTGACGAGCAGTACTTC. It translates to CSARTRGRSDEQYF.